Listed below are T cell receptor beta chains from one sample, sequenced in a study of regulatory T cells in long-lasting Graves disease. TCRdb reanalysed the multiplex PCR reads using MiXCR and keeps one entry per CDR3 protein. The table shows about 470,000 distinct CDR3 sequences, with about a fifth occurring only once. The sequencing here drew on peripheral blood mononuclear cells (PBMCs), taken when the disease was refractory, from a patient treated with antithyroid drugs. The receptor set was obtained from a female donor with Graves disease. CDR3s include the opening cysteine and the closing phenylalanine or tryptophan. The D gene is left open where the match is weak. Only part of the rows carry a size: once, few, many, or a class if the clone is expanded.

V	D	size	J	CDR3	DNA
TRBV28	TRBD2	many	TRBJ2-7	CASSPPSGKRYEQYF	TGTGCCAGCAGTCCGCCCAGCGGGAAAAGGTACGAGCAGTACTTC
TRBV6-1	TRBD2	-	TRBJ2-3	CASRSAGGPYTDTQYF	TGTGCCAGCAGATCTGCGGGAGGGCCTTACACAGATACGCAGTATTTT
TRBV6-2/TRBV6-3	TRBD1	-	TRBJ1-2	CASSPGEGQPRYGYTF	TGTGCCAGCAGCCCTGGGGAGGGACAGCCTCGGTATGGCTACACCTTC
TRBV7-2	-	many	TRBJ2-7	CASARTVGVYEQYF	TGTGCCAGCGCACGGACGGTAGGGGTCTACGAGCAGTACTTC
TRBV28	-	many	TRBJ1-2	CASSLWSPDTYGYTF	TGTGCCAGCAGTTTATGGAGTCCGGACACCTACGGCTACACCTTC
TRBV28	-	-	TRBJ2-3	CASSLLNLRASPKVSSTDTQYF	TGTGCCAGCAGTTTGCTTAACCTAAGAGCAAGTCCCAAAGTATCTAGCACAGATACGCAGTATTTT
TRBV11-2	-	few	TRBJ2-3	CASSFRGQSTDTQYF	TGTGCCAGCAGCTTTCGAGGACAGAGCACAGATACGCAGTATTTT
TRBV7-2	-	-	TRBJ1-1	CASSLGGSMNTEAFF	TGTGCCAGCAGCCTCGGAGGGAGCATGAACACTGAAGCTTTCTTT
TRBV11-2	-	many	TRBJ2-6	CASSLISGAPFSGANVLTF	TGTGCCAGCAGCTTGATCTCAGGGGCCCCCTTCTCTGGGGCCAACGTCCTGACTTTC
TRBV28	-	many	TRBJ1-5	CASTWAGSQPQHF	TGTGCCAGCACCTGGGCGGGGAGTCAGCCCCAGCATTTT
TRBV6-2/TRBV6-3	-	few	TRBJ1-3	CASSYSGGTGNTIYF	TGTGCCAGCAGTTACTCGGGGGGGACTGGAAACACCATATATTTT
TRBV11-1	-	many	TRBJ1-1	CASSSARDTEAFF	TGTGCCAGCAGCTCGGCCCGGGACACTGAAGCTTTCTTT
TRBV28	-	many	TRBJ1-2	CASSSRQEGYGYTF	TGTGCCAGCAGTTCCCGTCAGGAGGGATATGGCTACACCTTC
TRBV3-1	-	-	TRBJ2-5	CASSPGTSLGSETQYF	TGTGCCAGCAGCCCGGGTACTTCTCTGGGTTCGGAGACCCAGTACTTC
TRBV13	-	many	TRBJ2-7	CASSGPRRGLSSYEQYF	TGTGCCAGCAGCGGACCGCGCCGGGGCCTGAGCTCCTACGAGCAGTACTTC
TRBV19	-	-	TRBJ2-7	CASSSWDSSSYEQYF	TGTGCCAGTAGTAGCTGGGACTCCAGCTCCTACGAGCAGTACTTC
TRBV15	TRBD1	many	TRBJ2-7	CASGTGGAGEQYF	TGTGCCTCCGGGACAGGGGGCGCGGGCGAGCAGTACTTC
TRBV7-7	-	-	TRBJ2-1	CASSLGPNVNEQFF	TGTGCTAGCAGCTTAGGCCCCAATGTAAATGAGCAGTTCTTC
TRBV28	TRBD1	many	TRBJ1-5	CASSSTAGTGSLGNQPQHF	TGTGCCAGCAGCTCGACAGCCGGGACAGGGAGTCTGGGCAATCAGCCCCAGCATTTT
TRBV24-1	TRBD2	few	TRBJ2-1	CATSDGLAGGPYNEQFF	TGTGCCACCAGTGATGGACTAGCGGGAGGACCCTACAATGAGCAGTTCTTC
TRBV27	-	-	TRBJ1-5	CASSPVPNQPQHF	TGTGCCAGCAGCCCAGTCCCGAATCAGCCCCAGCATTTT
TRBV24-1	TRBD2	-	TRBJ2-1	CATSPTSGRGDEQFF	TGTGCCACCAGCCCGACTAGCGGGAGGGGCGATGAGCAGTTCTTC
TRBV7-3	TRBD2	-	TRBJ2-3	CASSLTGSGGDTQYF	TGTGCCAGCAGCTTAACGGGTAGCGGGGGAGATACGCAGTATTTT
TRBV19	-	-	TRBJ1-1	CASSIGRERRMNTEAFF	TGTGCCAGTAGTATAGGCAGGGAAAGAAGGATGAACACTGAAGCTTTCTTT
TRBV7-9	TRBD1	-	TRBJ1-1	CASSYRTGANTEAFF	TGTGCCAGCAGCTATCGGACAGGGGCGAACACTGAAGCTTTCTTT
TRBV19	TRBD1	-	TRBJ1-3	CASSRPGQGRNTIYF	TGTGCCAGTAGTCGTCCGGGACAGGGAAGAAACACCATATATTTT
TRBV30	-	many	TRBJ1-1	CAWSQGNTEAFF	TGTGCCTGGAGCCAGGGGAACACTGAAGCTTTCTTT
TRBV5-1	-	-	TRBJ1-3	CASSLIGAGNTIYF	TGCGCCAGCAGCTTGATAGGGGCTGGAAACACCATATATTTT
TRBV29-1	-	few	TRBJ1-1	CSVGTVEAFF	TGCAGCGTTGGGACGGTTGAAGCTTTCTTT
TRBV10-3	TRBD1	-	TRBJ1-6	CAISTGQGGSRSLLHF	TGTGCCATCAGTACAGGACAGGGAGGATCAAGATCACTCCTCCACTTT
TRBV20-1	-	-	TRBJ2-2	CSAADRWDTGELFF	TGCAGTGCAGCTGACAGATGGGACACCGGGGAGCTGTTTTTT
TRBV7-9	-	few	TRBJ2-7	CASSGPDPTYEQYF	TGTGCCAGCAGCGGACCGGATCCAACCTACGAGCAGTACTTC
TRBV20-1	TRBD2	many	TRBJ2-7	CSARTGLAYEQYF	TGCAGTGCTAGAACGGGACTAGCCTACGAGCAGTACTTC
TRBV11-2	-	many	TRBJ2-6	CASSPVRSGANVLTF	TGTGCCAGCAGCCCTGTCCGGTCTGGGGCCAACGTCCTGACTTTC
TRBV28	TRBD2	many	TRBJ2-7	CASSTSGTSGRGYEQYF	TGTGCCAGCAGTACATCCGGGACTAGCGGGAGGGGCTACGAGCAGTACTTC
TRBV12-5	TRBD1	many	TRBJ1-5	CASGLVGQGGNQPQHF	TGTGCTAGTGGTTTGGTCGGACAGGGTGGAAATCAGCCCCAGCATTTT
TRBV5-1	-	-	TRBJ2-7	CASSWRGTGDEQYF	TGCGCCAGCAGCTGGAGAGGCACGGGCGACGAGCAGTACTTC